This T cell receptor beta chain was profiled in a study of T cells in Graves' hyperthyroidism and ophthalmopathy. Study-wide findings and caveats: Blood held most thyroid clonotypes expanded above 0.001 frequency.

Germline CDR1 and CDR2: SGHTA and FQGNSA. Between the trimmed V and J ends, which lost 3 bases and 3 bases, there was a span of 9 bases. The CDR3 sequence is 14 residues long. This clonotype was seen ten or more times. Its matching antigen is unknown. There were TCR beta CDR3 regions amplified from RNA transcripts. RT-PCR in the first round (using the HTBI primer set) targeted the TCR CDR3. TCRdb re-called the multiplex PCR reads with MiXCR, one entry per CDR3 protein. Here the sample spans fewer than 650,000 distinct CDR3 sequences, about 15% being singletons. The chain has TRBV7-2 and TRBJ1-5, with D perhaps matching TRBD1 (6 bases). The sample was blood. The TCR comes from a woman in her thirties or forties with Graves' ophthalmopathy. The CDR3 is CASSFQGYNQPQHF. In DNA, the CDR3 is TGTGCCAGCAGCTTCCAGGGGTACAATCAGCCCCAGCATTTT.